This T cell receptor beta chain is from a study of shared clonotypes between healthy human individuals. Notes on the study in general: Estimated clonotype richness was generally higher in naive than memory subsets.

Details on this clone: Its specificity is not known.

Each cell subset's genomic DNA was divided evenly among several immunoSEQ plates. Original handling: In the immunoSEQ data, sequences were junction-only and lacked quality scores, so filtering differed. Data came from immunoSEQ multiplex PCR; TCRdb stores just in-frame clones and leaves some out. V and J calls and clone size are as listed in that table; D and trimming were resolved from the DNA. In the table there are about 960,000 clones, roughly 72% of which are singletons. The germline V and J ends were trimmed by 1 base and 7 bases, with 7 bases remaining between them. The CDR3 loop spans 13 amino acids. From germline, CDR1 is MGHDK and CDR2 SYGVNS.

The TCR comes from a young man in good health. Sequencing was carried out using memory CD4+ T cells sorted from blood. Subset meaning: CD45RA-negative fraction. The chain is built from TRBV25-1 and TRBJ1-4; D gene ambiguous. CDR3 residues: CASSELMGEKLFF. Written as DNA, the CDR3 is TGTGCCAGCAGTGAATTAATGGGTGAAAAACTGTTTTTT.